This TCR beta chain came from a study of low-dose radiotherapy and immunotherapy resistance in tumors. Study background: Every 2 weeks, cohort 1 got 0.5 Gy, reaching 6.5 Gy to the planning target volume. Intravenous ipilimumab 1 mg/kg every six weeks was given with nivolumab 240 mg every two weeks. Patients took oral aspirin 300 mg daily for four cycles from cycle 1 day 1.

Time point noted: after trial treatment. Treatment described: LDRT plus nivolumab, ipilimumab, low-dose cyclophosphamide and aspirin (RACIN trial). First-strand cDNA used TRAV- and TRBV-specific primers, covering alpha and beta chains. Over roughly 19 PCR cycles, TCRs were amplified from a constant-region primer and V-primer adapter. Each CDR3 protein is one row after TCRdb ran MiXCR on the reads. The sample has 35,000 to 50,000 distinct CDR3 sequences; 25% to 30% are singletons. The V end lost 4 bases, the J end lost 2 bases, and 12 bases lay between the germline ends. Per the germline V gene, CDR1 is LGHDT and CDR2 is YNNKEL (reference sequence). There are 16 residues in the CDR3.

The source is a male donor with prostate cancer. The sequenced sample was PBMCs, obtained after low-dose radiotherapy plus immunotherapy. The rearrangement joins TRBV3-1 to TRBJ2-6; D unresolved. CDR3 bases: TGTGCCAGCAGCCCAAATAGGGCCGCTGGGGCCAACGTCCTGACTTTC. Its translation is CASSPNRAAGANVLTF. Drawing the rest from reference TRBV3-1 and TRBJ2-6, the complete variable domain is DTAVSQTPKYLVTQMGNDKSIKCEQNLGHDTMYWYKQDSKKFLKIMFSYNNKELIINETVPNRFSPKSPDKAHLNLHINSLELGDSAVYFCASSPNRAAGANVLTFGAGSRLTVL.